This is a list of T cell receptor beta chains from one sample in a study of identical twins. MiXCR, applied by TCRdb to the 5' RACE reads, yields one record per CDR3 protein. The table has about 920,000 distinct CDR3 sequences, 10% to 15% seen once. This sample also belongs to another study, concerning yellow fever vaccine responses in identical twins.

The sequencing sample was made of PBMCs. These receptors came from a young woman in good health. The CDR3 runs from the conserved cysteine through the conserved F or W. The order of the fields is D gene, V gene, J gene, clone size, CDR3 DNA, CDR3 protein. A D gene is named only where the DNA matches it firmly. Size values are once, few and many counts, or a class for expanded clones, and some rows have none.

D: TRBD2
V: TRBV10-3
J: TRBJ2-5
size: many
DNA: TGTGCCATCAGCAGGACTAGCGGGGGAACGCAAGAGACCCAGTACTTC
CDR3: CAISRTSGGTQETQYF

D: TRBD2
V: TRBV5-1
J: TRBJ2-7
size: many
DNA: TGCGCCAGCAGCCGACCCCCTCATAGCGGGAGATCCTACGAGCAGTACTTC
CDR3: CASSRPPHSGRSYEQYF

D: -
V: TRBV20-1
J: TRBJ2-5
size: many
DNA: TGCAGCGGCGGTAGAGGGGAGACCCAGTACTTC
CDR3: CSGGRGETQYF

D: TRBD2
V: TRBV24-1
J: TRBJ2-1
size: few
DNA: TGTGCCACCAGCGATCACCAGGGACTAGCGGGGGGAAATGAGCAGTTCTTC
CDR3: CATSDHQGLAGGNEQFF

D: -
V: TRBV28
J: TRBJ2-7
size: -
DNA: TGTGCCAGCAGTTTATCCTCGGGGGACAACGAGCAGTACTTC
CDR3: CASSLSSGDNEQYF

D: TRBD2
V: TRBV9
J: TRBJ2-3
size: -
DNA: TGTGCCAGCAGCGCAGTAGCGGGGGACCTTCCAGATACGCTGTATTTT
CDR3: CASSAVAGDLPDTLYF

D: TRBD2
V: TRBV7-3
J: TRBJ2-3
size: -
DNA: TGTGCCAGCAGCTCCGCCTTAGCGGGAGGGAGGACAGATACGCAGTATTTT
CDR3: CASSSALAGGRTDTQYF

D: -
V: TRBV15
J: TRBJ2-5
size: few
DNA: TGTGCCACCAGCAGAGATAGTAGTGGGGAGACCCAGTACTTC
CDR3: CATSRDSSGETQYF

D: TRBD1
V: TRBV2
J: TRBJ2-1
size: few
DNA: TGTGCCAGCAGTGGGGTCAGGGGGTATTTGCATGAGCAGTTCTTC
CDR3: CASSGVRGYLHEQFF

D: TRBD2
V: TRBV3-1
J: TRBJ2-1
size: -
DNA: TGTGCCAGCAGCCCCCGCAGGGCGGGACTAGCGGGAGTTCCCTACAATGAGCAGTTCTTC
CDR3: CASSPRRAGLAGVPYNEQFF

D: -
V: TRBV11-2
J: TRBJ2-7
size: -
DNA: TGTGCCAGCGGCACAGGGTTGGGGAGTTACGAGCAGTACTTC
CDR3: CASGTGLGSYEQYF

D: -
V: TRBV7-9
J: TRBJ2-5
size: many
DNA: TGTGCCAGCAGTCCAGGGATGGAGACCCAGTACTTC
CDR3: CASSPGMETQYF

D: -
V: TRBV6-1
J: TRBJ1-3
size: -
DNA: TGTGCCAGCACTAAATTTTCCCACTCTGGAAACACCATATATTTT
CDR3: CASTKFSHSGNTIYF

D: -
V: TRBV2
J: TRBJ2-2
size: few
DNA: TGTGCCAGCAAAAGTCGAGCCGGGACAAAGAACACCGGGGAGCTGTTTTTT
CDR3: CASKSRAGTKNTGELFF

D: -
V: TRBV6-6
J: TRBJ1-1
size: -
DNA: TGTGCCAGCAAGTCCGCCCAGGACACTGAAGCTTTCTTT
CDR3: CASKSAQDTEAFF

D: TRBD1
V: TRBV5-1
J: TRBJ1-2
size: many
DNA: TGCGCCAGCAGCATTGGACAGGGCACATCTAACTATGGCTACACCTTC
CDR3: CASSIGQGTSNYGYTF